These T cell receptor beta chains were read from a single sample in a study of T-cell memory formation after mild COVID-19. TCRdb passed the 5' RACE reads through MiXCR, listing each CDR3 protein once. The table lists nearly 350,000 distinct CDR3 sequences, 10% to 15% of them singletons. Sequencing was done on a sample of PBMCs or a T cell subset sorted from them (not recorded which). The receptors originated from a man in his late teens or twenties who had mild COVID-19 (a few samples of this study predate the infection). Cell type and time point are not known. Each CDR3 is given without its conserved first and last residue. Each record gives: V gene, J gene, D gene, CDR3 protein. The D gene is left open where the match is weak.

v_call: TRBV14
j_call: TRBJ2-5
d_call: -
cdr3_aa: ASSQGPRQTQY

v_call: TRBV9
j_call: TRBJ1-6
d_call: -
cdr3_aa: ASSVEGAHSPLH

v_call: TRBV7-7
j_call: TRBJ1-5
d_call: -
cdr3_aa: ASSLREDQPQH

v_call: TRBV5-1
j_call: TRBJ1-6
d_call: -
cdr3_aa: ASSFSGSPLH

v_call: TRBV6-2/TRBV6-3
j_call: TRBJ2-5
d_call: -
cdr3_aa: ASSLDRGTQY

v_call: TRBV6-5
j_call: TRBJ2-1
d_call: TRBD2
cdr3_aa: ASSYGAGGSEQF

v_call: TRBV7-2
j_call: TRBJ2-7
d_call: -
cdr3_aa: ASSLRHPYEQY

v_call: TRBV13
j_call: TRBJ2-1
d_call: TRBD2
cdr3_aa: ASSLTGTSGVGEQF

v_call: TRBV18
j_call: TRBJ2-5
d_call: -
cdr3_aa: ASSPPSSETQY

v_call: TRBV7-8
j_call: TRBJ2-4
d_call: TRBD1
cdr3_aa: ASSRTGLNYKNIQY

v_call: TRBV5-1
j_call: TRBJ2-5
d_call: TRBD2
cdr3_aa: ASTELAGGRETQY